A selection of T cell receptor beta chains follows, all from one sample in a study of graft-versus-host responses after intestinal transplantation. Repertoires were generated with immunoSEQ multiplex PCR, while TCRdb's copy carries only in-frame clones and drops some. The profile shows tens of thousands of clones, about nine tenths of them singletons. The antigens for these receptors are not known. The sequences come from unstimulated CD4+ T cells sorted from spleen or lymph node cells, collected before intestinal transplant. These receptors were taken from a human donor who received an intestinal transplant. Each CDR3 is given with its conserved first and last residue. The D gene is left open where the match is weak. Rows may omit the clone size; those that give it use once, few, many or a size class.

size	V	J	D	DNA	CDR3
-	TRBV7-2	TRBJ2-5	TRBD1	TGTGCCAGCAGACTAGGACAGGGAGCCTCCCAAGAGACCCAGTACTTC	CASRLGQGASQETQYF
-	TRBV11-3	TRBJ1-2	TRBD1	TGTGCCAGCAGTTCTACAGGGGGCATCTATGGCTACACCTTC	CASSSTGGIYGYTF
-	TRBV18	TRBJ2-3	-	TGTGCCAGCTCACCATCTAGCACAGATACGCAGTATTTT	CASSPSSTDTQYF
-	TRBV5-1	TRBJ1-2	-	TGCGCCAGCAGCTTGGACCTGGCGGGGGCGGGCTACACCTTC	CASSLDLAGAGYTF
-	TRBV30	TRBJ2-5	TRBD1	TGTGCCTGGAGAGAGGACAGGGAAGAGACCCAGTACTTC	CAWREDREETQYF
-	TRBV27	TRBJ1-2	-	TGTGCCAGCCACGATCAGTCCTATGGCTACACCTTC	CASHDQSYGYTF
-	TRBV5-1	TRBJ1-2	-	TGCGCCAGCAGCTTGGAAGTGACAGGCAACTATGGCTACACCTTC	CASSLEVTGNYGYTF
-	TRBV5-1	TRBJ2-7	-	TGCGCCAGCAGCGAGGACAAACTCTACGAGCAGTACTTC	CASSEDKLYEQYF
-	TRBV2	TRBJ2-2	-	TGTGCCAGCAGCCGGTCTAGCTCCAACACCGGGGAGCTGTTTTTT	CASSRSSSNTGELFF
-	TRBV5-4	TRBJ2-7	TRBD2	TGTGCCAGCAGCTCGGGGGCTAGCGGGGTGAGCTCCTACGAGCAGTACTTC	CASSSGASGVSSYEQYF
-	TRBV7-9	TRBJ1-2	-	TGTGCCAGCAGCTTAGGATCGGCGGGTGATTGGGGTGGCTACACCTTC	CASSLGSAGDWGGYTF
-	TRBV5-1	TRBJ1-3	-	TGCGCCAGCAGCTTGGCCGGCCGACAGGCTGGAAACACCATATATTTT	CASSLAGRQAGNTIYF
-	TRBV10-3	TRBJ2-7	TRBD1	TGTGCCATCAGTCCGAGGACAGGGGGCGAAGCCTACGAGCAGTACTTC	CAISPRTGGEAYEQYF
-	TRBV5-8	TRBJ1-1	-	TGTGCCAGCCCGTGGACGGGGGTTGGGGTATACACTGAAGCTTTCTTT	CASPWTGVGVYTEAFF
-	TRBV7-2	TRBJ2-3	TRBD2	TGTGCCAGCAGCTCCACTAGCGGGGGGCTGGGAGATACGCAGTATTTT	CASSSTSGGLGDTQYF
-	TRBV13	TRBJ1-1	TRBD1	TGTGCCAGCACCCACCGACAGGGGCAGAACACTGAAGCTTTCTTT	CASTHRQGQNTEAFF
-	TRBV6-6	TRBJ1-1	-	TGTGCCAGCAGTTCCTCAGGCCAGGCCGCTTTCTTT	CASSSSGQAAFF
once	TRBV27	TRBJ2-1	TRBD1	TGTGCCAGCAGGACAGGGACAGGGGGCTACAATGAGCAGTTCTTC	CASRTGTGGYNEQFF
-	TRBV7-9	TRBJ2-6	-	TGTGCCAGCAGCTCCGAGGGCTATAGCTCTGGGGCCAACGTCCTGACTTTC	CASSSEGYSSGANVLTF
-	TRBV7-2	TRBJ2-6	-	TGTGCCAGCAGCCCGCAACGCATCAGCGCGGCTGGGGCCAACGTCCTGACTTTC	CASSPQRISAAGANVLTF
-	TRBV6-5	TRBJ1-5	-	TGTGCCTCCTGGGGCGGGGGCAATCAGCCCCAGCATTTT	CASWGGGNQPQHF
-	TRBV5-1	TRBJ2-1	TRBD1	TGCGCCAGCAGCGAACGACAGGGGAGGAGTAATGAGCAGTTCTTC	CASSERQGRSNEQFF
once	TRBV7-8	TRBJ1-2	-	TGTGCCAGCAGCGGATCGGCCCAGGGCTCTAACTATGGCTACACCTTC	CASSGSAQGSNYGYTF
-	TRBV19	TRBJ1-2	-	TGTGCCAGTAGTATAGCGGAGGGGTCCTATGGCTACACCTTC	CASSIAEGSYGYTF
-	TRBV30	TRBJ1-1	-	TGTGCCTGGAGTGACAGATTGAACACTGAAGCTTTCTTT	CAWSDRLNTEAFF
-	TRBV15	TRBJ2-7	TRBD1	TGTGCCACCAGCAGGGGGAGAGGGCCAGGGGGAAGCTACGAGCAGTACTTC	CATSRGRGPGGSYEQYF
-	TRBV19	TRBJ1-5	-	TGTGCCACTCAAATCGGCGGGGGATATAGCAATCAGCCCCAGCATTTT	CATQIGGGYSNQPQHF
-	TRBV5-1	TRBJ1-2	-	TGCGCCAGCAGCTTGGGCGTCAATTCTAACTATGGCTACACCTTC	CASSLGVNSNYGYTF
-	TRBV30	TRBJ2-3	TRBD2	TGTGCCTGGAGGAAGGGACTAGCGGGGGGGCCTACAGATACGCAGTATTTT	CAWRKGLAGGPTDTQYF
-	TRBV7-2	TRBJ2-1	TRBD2	TGTGCCAGCAGCATACTAGCGGACACCTACAATGAGCAGTTCTTC	CASSILADTYNEQFF
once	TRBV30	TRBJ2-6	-	TGTGCCTGGGCTATCTCTGGGGCCAACGTCCTGACTTTC	CAWAISGANVLTF
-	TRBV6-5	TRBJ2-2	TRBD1	TGTGCCAGCAGGTCGGGACAGGTGATAGGCGGGGAGCTGTTTTTT	CASRSGQVIGGELFF
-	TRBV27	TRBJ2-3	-	TGTGCCAGCAAAGGGAGAGCGAGGAGAACTAGCACAGATACGCAGTATTTT	CASKGRARRTSTDTQYF
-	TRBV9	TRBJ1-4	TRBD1	TGTGCCAGCAGCGTAACCGGGACAGGGTTTGAAAAACTGTTTTTT	CASSVTGTGFEKLFF